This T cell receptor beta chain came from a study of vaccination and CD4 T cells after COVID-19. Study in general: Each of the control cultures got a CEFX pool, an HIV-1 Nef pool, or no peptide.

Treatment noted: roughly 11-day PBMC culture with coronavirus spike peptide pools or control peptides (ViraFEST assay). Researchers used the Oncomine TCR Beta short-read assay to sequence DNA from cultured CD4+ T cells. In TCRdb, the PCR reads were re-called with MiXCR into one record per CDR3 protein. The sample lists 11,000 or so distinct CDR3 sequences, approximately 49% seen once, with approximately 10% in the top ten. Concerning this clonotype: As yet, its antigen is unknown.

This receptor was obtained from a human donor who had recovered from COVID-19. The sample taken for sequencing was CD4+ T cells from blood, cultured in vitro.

CDR3 in amino acids: CAWSDHWTGGYGYTF. In DNA, the CDR3 is TGTGCCTGGAGCGACCATTGGACAGGGGGCTATGGCTACACCTTC. This sequence joins TRBV30 and TRBJ1-2; 10 bases map to TRBD1. The germline V gene has CDR1 GTSNPN and CDR2 SVGIG (reference sequence). The CDR3 runs 15 residues. Trimming took 3 bases from V and 4 from J; bases not matched to a gene: 8.